This entry lists 11 T cell receptor beta chains sequenced from one sample in a study of a mutant IDH1 vaccine in newly diagnosed glioma. Method: immunoSEQ multiplex PCR; TCRdb's copy keeps in-frame clones and lacks some. The sample contains around 120,000 clones, 80% of which appear only once. No antigen is known for these receptors. Specified time point: week 11, during vaccination. What each vaccine dose contained was 300 ug of mutant IDH1 20-mer peptide, accompanied by topical imiquimod. Here the sequenced sample was PBMCs, taken from a glioma patient whose treatment included an IDH1 peptide vaccine. The source of these receptors is a man in his forties with glioma.

This clone was seen more than once but under ten times. V gene TRBV27 combines with J gene TRBJ1-1, with D unclear. CDR1 and CDR2 from the germline V gene are MNHEY and SMNVEV (reference sequence). Trimming took 0 bases from V and 4 from J, leaving 9 bases between them. CDR3 size: 14 residues. Here the CDR3 reads CASSLSLHRTEAFF. The CDR3, as DNA: TGTGCCAGCAGTTTATCCCTCCACCGCACTGAAGCTTTCTTT.

This chain connects TRBV6-6 to TRBJ2-5; D is uncertain. CDR3 size: 14 residues. Germline V CDR1 and CDR2: MNHNY, SVGAGI (reference sequence). The V end lost 2 bases, the J end lost 7 bases, and 14 bases lay between the germline ends. The CDR3 DNA is TGTGCCAGCAGTTACGCCTCAGCCATGTCGACCCAGTACTTC. It is translated as CASSYASAMSTQYF.

The CDR3 DNA reads as TGTGCCAGCAGCTTGCGGGATGGCTATCAGCCCCAGCATTTT. Protein: CASSLRDGYQPQHF. The rearrangement links TRBV5-6 to TRBJ1-5, with D uncertain. Germline V gene lookup returns CDR1 SGHDT and CDR2 YYEEEE. There are 14 residues in the CDR3. The V and J ends lost 1 base and 5 bases respectively, with 10 bases between them.

This clone was recorded a few times. The identical CDR3 is also encoded by other nucleotide sequences in the sample. The chain's CDR3 is CASSSQGFEQYF. The CDR3 nucleotides read TGCGCCAGCAGCTCCCAGGGATTCGAGCAGTACTTC. The chain has TRBV5-1 and TRBJ2-7, with a weak D call TRBD1 (5 bases). With 3 bases removed from V and 6 bases from J, the gap between germline ends came to 10 bases. The germline CDR1 and CDR2 sequences are SGHRS and YFSETQ. This CDR3 is built from 12 residues.

This clone was found a few times. The gene calls are TRBV6-4 and TRBJ2-3; D is undetermined. This CDR3 region has 15 residues. Trimming stripped 4 bases from V and 2 bases from J, with 13 bases between. Germline-derived CDR1 and CDR2 are MRHNA and SNTAGT. CDR3 bases: TGTGCCAGCAGTGCCAGTCCTGACTCCACAGATACGCAGTATTTT. Amino acids: CASSASPDSTDTQYF.

The chain has TRBV7-2 and TRBJ2-7, with no clear D. V lost 0 bases and J 3 bases, leaving 3 bases between the germline ends. Germline CDR1 is SGHTA and CDR2 is FQGNSA. CDR3 length equals 12 residues. The CDR3, as DNA: TGTGCCAGCAGCTTAGCGAACTACGAGCAGTACTTC. Translated, it gives CASSLANYEQYF.

This chain joins TRBV10-2 and TRBJ1-5; D remains ambiguous. This CDR3 has 13 residues. V was clipped by 6 bases and J by 9 bases, with 15 bases between them. Germline lookup yields CDR1 WSHSY and CDR2 SAAADI. In nucleotides, the CDR3 is TGCGCCAGCAGAACCGAGGTCCATGGGCCCCAGCATTTT. Amino acid sequence: CASRTEVHGPQHF.

CDR3 residues: CASSPGGDTEAFF. The CDR3 bases are TGTGCCAGCAGCCCAGGGGGTGACACTGAAGCTTTCTTT. The V and J genes are TRBV11-3 and TRBJ1-1, with 7 bases lining up with TRBD1. The CDR3 consists of 13 residues. Germline-derived CDR1 and CDR2 are SGHNT and YENEEA. V gave up 5 bases and J gave up 3 bases; unmatched junction bases: 3.

J is TRBJ2-7 and V is TRBV20-1, with D tentatively TRBD2 (6 bases). V was shortened by 3 bases and J by 4 bases, with 7 bases between the two germline ends. The germline V gene encodes CDR1 DFQATT and CDR2 SNEGSKA (reference sequence). CDR3 size: 11 residues. DNA of the CDR3: TGCAGTGCTAGGACTAGTTACGAGCAGTACTTC. Protein product: CSARTSYEQYF.

The chain employs TRBV7-6 and TRBJ2-2; 11 bases agree with TRBD2. The CDR3 is 15 residues long. Losses at the gene ends were 4 bases for V and 4 bases for J; bases not matched to a gene: 2. Germline lookup yields CDR1 SGHVS and CDR2 FNYEAQ. Here the CDR3 reads CASSSSGGTTGELFF. The DNA for the CDR3 is TGTGCCAGCAGCTCTAGCGGGGGGACCACCGGGGAGCTGTTTTTT.

This clone was observed a few times. This rearrangement joins TRBV5-4 to TRBJ1-1; D not resolved. The germline V and J ends were trimmed by 0 bases and 3 bases, with 6 bases remaining between them. The CDR3 loop spans 13 amino acids. Germline V gene data show CDR1 as SGHNT and CDR2 as YYREEE (reference sequence). CDR3 nucleotides: TGTGCCAGCAGCTTGGAGGAGTACACTGAAGCTTTCTTT. Its translation is CASSLEEYTEAFF.